These 21 T cell receptor beta chains were all obtained from the same sample, sequenced in a study of Tregs in tolerant kidney transplant recipients. Profiled with immunoSEQ multiplex PCR; TCRdb holds only in-frame clones, not every one. The sample shows about 31,000 clones, over 65% of them seen only once. For these receptors, no antigen is known. Sequenced sample: Tregs from blood cultured with allogeneic cells. The receptors originated from a human donor in good health.

Turning to this clone: Other DNA variants within this sample encode the same CDR3. The CDR3 DNA is TGTGCCAGCAGCTTAGTAGGTCAGTTCACAGATACGCAGTATTTT. This encodes CASSLVGQFTDTQYF. This rearrangement joins TRBV7-2 to TRBJ2-3; D gene ambiguous. Germline V gene sequence: CDR1 SGHTA, CDR2 FQGNSA. Trimming took 1 base from V and 2 from J, leaving 10 bases between them. The length of the CDR3 is 15 residues.

The V and J genes are TRBV14 and TRBJ2-6, with a possible D match to TRBD1 (5 bases). CDR3 length: 15 amino acids. Germline CDR1 reads SGHDN; CDR2 reads FVKESK. Trimming cost V 4 bases and J 2 bases, with 9 bases left between them. As DNA, the CDR3 is TGTGCCAGCAGCCCGACAGCAGCTGGGGCCAACGTCCTGACTTTC. This encodes CASSPTAAGANVLTF.

The chain couples TRBV4-3 to TRBJ2-6; 8 bases map to TRBD1. This CDR3 is built from 17 residues. The trim removed 4 bases at V and 2 bases at J, leaving 7 bases unmatched. Germline lookup yields CDR1 LGHNA and CDR2 YSLEER. CDR3 DNA sequence: TGCGCCAGCAGCCTTCGCTCAGGGGGCCCTGGGGCCAACGTCCTGACTTTC. The encoded protein is CASSLRSGGPGANVLTF.

Only one count was recorded for this clone. The chain is built from TRBV6-5 and TRBJ1-2; 7 nucleotides align to TRBD1. The CDR3 consists of 14 residues. The V gene's germline CDR1 is MNHEY and CDR2 SVGAGI. V lost 2 bases to trimming and J lost 5 bases; unmatched junction nucleotides: 5. Here the CDR3 DNA reads TGTGCCAGCAGTTACCAGACAGGGTCATATGGCTACACCTTC. The encoded protein is CASSYQTGSYGYTF.

This chain uses TRBV7-6 with TRBJ2-1, with 8 bases lining up with TRBD2. CDR1 is SGHVS, CDR2 FNYEAQ, per germline. J lost 6 bases, V lost 3 bases, and 10 bases had no gene match. CDR3 length: 16 amino acids. The CDR3 nucleotides are TGTGCCAGCAGCTTGGGACCGGGACTAGGAAGCAATGAGCAGTTCTTC. Its translation is CASSLGPGLGSNEQFF. The complete variable domain, with remaining parts taken from reference TRBV7-6 and TRBJ2-1, reads GAGVSQSPRYKVTKRGQDVALRCDPISGHVSLYWYRQALGQGPEFLTYFNYEAQQDKSGLPNDRFSAERPEGSISTLTIQRTEQRDSAMYRCASSLGPGLGSNEQFFGPGTRLTVL.

The chain couples TRBV7-3 to TRBJ2-4; D perhaps matches TRBD1 (6 bases). The length of the CDR3 is 18 residues. V dropped 6 bases and J dropped 0 bases, with 21 bases sitting between them. Germline CDR1 reads SGHTA; CDR2 reads FQGTGA. The CDR3 loop reads CASRVKFLDRLAKNIQYF. The CDR3 DNA is TGTGCCAGCAGAGTAAAATTCCTAGACAGGCTAGCCAAAAACATTCAGTACTTC.

The chain employs TRBV15 and TRBJ2-5; D gene unclear. The germline CDR1 and CDR2 sequences are LNHNV and YYDKDF (reference sequence). CDR3 length: 13 residues. The V gene lost 5 bases and the J gene lost 4 bases, with 11 bases spanning the gap. CDR3 in amino acids: CATSRGGPETQYF. The DNA for the CDR3 is TGTGCCACCAGCCGTGGTGGCCCAGAGACCCAGTACTTC. Full variable domain (missing parts from reference TRBV15 and TRBJ2-5): DAMVIQNPRYQVTQFGKPVTLSCSQTLNHNVMYWYQQKSSQAPKLLFHYYDKDFNNEADTPDNFQSRRPNTSFCFLDIRSPGLGDTAMYLCATSRGGPETQYFGPGTRLLVL.

The J gene is TRBJ1-5, the V gene TRBV28; 8 bases agree with TRBD1. Losses at the gene ends were 7 bases for V and 3 bases for J; bases not matched to a gene: 14. The CDR3 contains 17 residues. Per the germline V gene, CDR1 is MDHEN and CDR2 is SYDVKM. The CDR3 sequence is CASIFQGAGGSNQPQHF. CDR3 sequence (DNA): TGTGCCAGCATTTTTCAGGGGGCCGGGGGATCCAATCAGCCCCAGCATTTT.

In DNA, the CDR3 is TGTGCCAGCAGTTTAGGATACGGCTACACCTTC. It yields the protein CASSLGYGYTF. This chain joins TRBV6-1 and TRBJ1-2; D unclear. The CDR3 sequence is 11 residues long. Germline values: CDR1 MNHNS, CDR2 SASEGT. V dropped 5 bases and J dropped 8 bases, with 9 bases sitting between them.

This chain connects TRBV4-1 to TRBJ2-2; D is undetermined. This CDR3 has 14 amino acids. With 0 bases removed from V and 5 bases from J, the gap between germline ends came to 7 bases. CDR1 is MGHRA and CDR2 is YSYEKL in the germline V gene. In DNA, the CDR3 is TGCGCCAGCAGCCAAGAGGTCTGGACCGGGGAGCTGTTTTTT. Translating gives CASSQEVWTGELFF.

The rearrangement joins TRBV18 to TRBJ1-4, with TRBD1 as a possible D gene (6 bases). Germline CDR1 KGHSH, CDR2 LQKENI. Trimming took off 3 bases at V and 8 bases at J, with 13 bases between the two ends. This CDR3 region has 14 residues. CDR3 nucleotides: TGTGCCAGCTCACCTACCGGGACATCCGAAAAACTGTTTTTT. It specifies CASSPTGTSEKLFF.

This sequence joins TRBV7-2 and TRBJ1-1; TRBD1 might be the D (5 bases). Between the trimmed V and J ends, which lost 4 bases and 0 bases, there was a span of 12 bases. The germline CDR1 and CDR2 sequences are SGHTA and FQGNSA. This CDR3 spans 15 amino acids. CDR3 nucleotides: TGTGCCAGCAGCTCCTGGGGCAGAATGAACACTGAAGCTTTCTTT. This encodes CASSSWGRMNTEAFF.

The rearrangement joins TRBV6-6 to TRBJ2-7, with 14 bases aligning to TRBD2. The CDR3 extends over 14 amino acids. The junction had 2 bases not matched to a gene; V was cut back by 5 bases and J by 5 bases. Germline V lookup: CDR1 MNHNY, CDR2 SVGAGI (reference sequence). The CDR3 sequence: CASSGTSGSHEQYF. CDR3 bases: TGTGCCAGCAGTGGGACTAGCGGGAGCCACGAGCAGTACTTC.

This clone has a handful of counts. This chain joins TRBV19 and TRBJ1-2; perhaps TRBD1 as D (6 bases). V was clipped by 10 bases and J by 6 bases, with 12 bases between them. Germline V gene data show CDR1 as LNHDA and CDR2 as SQIVND (reference sequence). The CDR3 length is 11 residues. In nucleotides, the CDR3 is TGTGCCACACAGGGTTCCCATGGCTACACCTTC. Amino acid sequence: CATQGSHGYTF.

The chain links TRBV5-6 to TRBJ2-7; D is possibly TRBD2 (5 bases). The V gene's germline CDR1 is SGHDT and CDR2 YYEEEE. V gave up 2 bases and J gave up 7 bases, with 19 bases separating them. The CDR3 length is 15 residues. The CDR3 loop is CASSLREVRRGEQYF. The CDR3 DNA follows: TGTGCCAGCAGCTTAAGAGAGGTCCGCCGGGGAGAGCAGTACTTC.

This clone appeared a few times. The chain combines TRBV9 with TRBJ2-3; D call uncertain. With 0 bases removed from V and 5 bases from J, the gap between germline ends came to 4 bases. In germline, CDR1 is SGDLS, CDR2 YYNGEE. This CDR3 has 12 amino acids. The CDR3 region is CASSVAGDTQYF. The DNA of the CDR3 is TGTGCCAGCAGCGTAGCCGGAGATACGCAGTATTTT.

The V and J genes are TRBV20-1 and TRBJ2-3; no reliable D call. The length of the CDR3 is 11 residues. The germline gives CDR1 DFQATT, CDR2 SNEGSKA (reference sequence). Deletions cut 6 bases from V and 3 bases from J, with 7 bases between. CDR3 bases: TGCAGTGCCAGCTTAACAGATACGCAGTATTTT. Its protein product is CSASLTDTQYF.

This sequence joins TRBV9 and TRBJ2-1; the D gene is possibly TRBD1 (6 bases). Between the trimmed V and J ends, which lost 1 base and 4 bases, there was a span of 15 bases. This CDR3 spans 16 amino acids. Germline loops: CDR1 SGDLS, CDR2 YYNGEE. Here the CDR3 reads CASSVSQGPIYNEQFF. The CDR3, as DNA: TGTGCCAGCAGCGTATCACAGGGCCCCATTTACAATGAGCAGTTCTTC.

The rearrangement joins TRBV11-2 to TRBJ1-4; D gene uncertain. V lost 4 bases, J lost 3 bases, and 12 bases lay in between. Germline V gene lookup returns CDR1 SGHAT and CDR2 FQNNGV. The CDR3 consists of 15 residues. The CDR3: CASSYTTGSNEKLFF. CDR3 DNA sequence: TGTGCCAGCAGCTACACGACGGGATCTAATGAAAAACTGTTTTTT.

The chain recombines TRBV9 with TRBJ2-3; possible D gene TRBD1, 6 bases. The CDR3 has 16 residues. Trimming removed 4 bases at V and 1 base at J, with 16 bases between. The germline gives CDR1 SGDLS, CDR2 YYNGEE. CDR3 sequence: CASSFPRGDGTDTQYF. CDR3 nucleotides: TGTGCCAGCAGCTTCCCCAGGGGAGACGGCACAGATACGCAGTATTTT.

The genes are TRBV9 and TRBJ1-4, with 11 positions matching TRBD1. With 4 bases clipped from V and 8 bases from J, the junction kept 13 bases outside the gene matches. Germline CDR1 and CDR2: SGDLS and YYNGEE. There are 17 residues in the CDR3. CDR3: CASSLRTGGGQGEKLFF. The DNA of the CDR3 is TGTGCCAGCAGCCTCCGGACAGGGGGCGGCCAGGGCGAAAAACTGTTTTTT.